These T cell receptor beta chains were read from a single sample in a study of blood T cell repertoires in COVID-19. Here immunoSEQ multiplex PCR was the method, and the copy in TCRdb shows in-frame clones only, minus some. Altogether roughly 150,000 clones are present, roughly 71% being singletons, with the ten largest covering roughly 3.6%. Sequencing used peripheral blood. These receptors were taken from a woman of 80 years or more with acute or convalescent COVID-19. The CDR3 runs from the conserved cysteine through the conserved F or W. Fields, in order: J gene, D gene, CDR3 length, clone size, V gene, CDR3 protein, CDR3 DNA. The D gene is left open where the match is weak. Clone size appears in some rows only: once, few, many, or a class for an expanded clone.

>TRBJ1-1|-|14|once|TRBV27
CASSLKPTGLEAFF
TGTGCCAGCAGTTTAAAGCCAACGGGGTTGGAAGCTTTCTTT
>TRBJ1-6|-|17|-|TRBV27
CASRALMFRRGNSPLHF
TGTGCCAGCAGGGCCCTTATGTTCAGGAGGGGTAATTCACCCCTCCACTTT
>TRBJ1-3|-|15|-|TRBV7-6
CASSLVGNSGNTIYF
TGTGCCAGCAGCTTAGTCGGGAACTCTGGAAACACCATATATTTT
>TRBJ1-2|TRBD1|14|-|TRBV5-6
CASRRQGANYGYTF
TGTGCCAGCAGGCGGCAGGGGGCGAACTATGGCTACACCTTC
>TRBJ2-2|-|15|-|TRBV6-5
CASSRGLANTGELFF
TGTGCCAGCAGTCGCGGGCTCGCGAACACCGGGGAGCTGTTTTTT
>TRBJ2-5|-|14|-|TRBV7-6
CASSLGHLQETQYF
TGTGCCAGCAGCTTAGGACACCTACAAGAGACCCAGTACTTC
>TRBJ1-2|TRBD1|12|-|TRBV29-1
CSVEVTGTGYTF
TGCAGCGTTGAAGTGACAGGGACTGGCTACACCTTC
>TRBJ1-3|-|16|-|TRBV4-2
CASSLNQGGSGNTIYF
TGTGCCAGCAGCCTCAATCAAGGGGGCTCTGGAAACACCATATATTTT
>TRBJ1-5|TRBD1|15|-|TRBV6-5
CATMRGPIGNQPQHF
TGCGCAACTATGAGGGGGCCCATCGGCAATCAGCCCCAGCATTTT
>TRBJ2-4|TRBD2|15|-|TRBV5-4
CASSLGGGKENIQYF
TGTGCCAGCAGCTTGGGGGGGGGAAAGGAAAACATTCAGTACTTC
>TRBJ2-3|-|11|-|TRBV20-1
CSAILEDTQYF
TGCAGTGCGATACTAGAAGATACGCAGTATTTT
>TRBJ1-5|-|16|-|TRBV6-1
CASSDIGGGYNQPQHF
TGTGCCAGCAGTGACATTGGGGGAGGATACAATCAGCCCCAGCATTTT
>TRBJ1-3|TRBD1|15|-|TRBV7-2
CASSMDRGSGNTIYF
TGTGCCAGCAGCATGGACAGGGGCTCTGGAAACACCATATATTTT
>TRBJ2-3|-|14|-|TRBV5-6
CASSFSVRTDTQYF
TGTGCCAGCAGCTTTTCTGTCCGCACAGATACGCAGTATTTT
>TRBJ2-7|-|15|-|TRBV6-5
CASSPLRGSFYEQYF
TGTGCCAGCAGTCCCCTGCGGGGAAGCTTCTACGAGCAGTACTTC
>TRBJ2-2|-|14|-|TRBV14
CASRGAEGTGELFF
TGTGCCAGCAGGGGAGCGGAGGGGACCGGGGAGCTGTTTTTT
>TRBJ2-1|-|13|-|TRBV5-1
CASRPADLNEQFF
TGCGCCAGCCGGCCTGCGGATTTAAATGAGCAGTTCTTC
>TRBJ2-3|TRBD2|18|-|TRBV19
CASSIDPPSGASTDTQYF
TGTGCCAGTAGTATAGATCCTCCTAGCGGGGCTAGCACAGATACGCAGTATTTT
>TRBJ1-5|TRBD1|17|-|TRBV2
CASSEARRGGGNQPQHF
TGTGCCAGCAGTGAAGCGCGAAGAGGGGGCGGCAATCAGCCCCAGCATTTT
>TRBJ1-3|-|11|-|TRBV19
CASQLGNTIYF
TGTGCCAGCCAACTGGGAAACACCATATATTTT
>TRBJ1-6|TRBD1|18|few|TRBV6-1
CASSEPGTVSSYNSPLHF
TGTGCCAGCAGCGAACCCGGGACAGTCAGCTCCTATAATTCACCCCTCCACTTT
>TRBJ2-3|-|11|-|TRBV30
CAWSSGNTQYF
TGTGCCTGGAGTTCAGGAAATACGCAGTATTTT
>TRBJ1-2|-|13|-|TRBV6-5
CASSYTGDYGYTF
TGTGCCAGCAGTTACACGGGGGACTATGGCTACACCTTC
>TRBJ2-7|TRBD2|17|-|TRBV5-1
CASSPGDGLAGFNEQYF
TGCGCCAGCAGCCCTGGAGATGGACTAGCGGGGTTCAACGAGCAGTACTTC
>TRBJ2-3|TRBD1|15|-|TRBV18
CASSADRGMADTQYF
TGTGCCAGCTCAGCGGACAGGGGGATGGCAGATACGCAGTATTTT
>TRBJ1-2|TRBD1|16|few|TRBV19
CASLRPGQGAPGGYTF
TGTGCCAGCCTTCGGCCCGGACAGGGGGCGCCCGGTGGCTACACCTTC
>TRBJ2-5|-|14|-|TRBV25-1
CASSESGRRETQYF
TGTGCCAGCAGTGAATCTGGTCGGCGGGAGACCCAGTACTTC
>TRBJ1-5|-|14|-|TRBV7-9
CASSHTGIHQPQHF
TGTGCCAGCAGCCACACAGGGATACATCAGCCCCAGCATTTT
>TRBJ1-6|-|15|-|TRBV6-6
CASSPQGARNSPLHF
TGTGCCAGCAGCCCGCAAGGGGCCCGGAATTCACCCCTCCACTTT
>TRBJ1-1|-|14|-|TRBV10-3
CAISEYQEESEAFF
TGTGCCATCAGTGAATATCAGGAGGAAAGTGAAGCTTTCTTT
>TRBJ1-2|TRBD1|15|-|TRBV18
CASSPPGTGNYGYTF
TGTGCCAGCTCACCACCTGGGACAGGGAACTATGGCTACACCTTC
>TRBJ2-1|TRBD2|18|-|TRBV27
CASATHLLAGAPPNEQFF
TGTGCCAGCGCAACCCACCTTCTAGCGGGGGCACCCCCGAATGAGCAGTTCTTC
>TRBJ2-7|-|14|-|TRBV19
CASSIEKGTYEQYF
TGTGCCAGTAGTATAGAGAAGGGGACCTACGAGCAGTACTTC
>TRBJ1-1|TRBD1|14|-|TRBV5-1
CASTTGQGDTEAFF
TGCGCCAGCACTACAGGACAGGGTGACACTGAAGCTTTCTTT
>TRBJ2-1|-|17|-|TRBV11-2
CASSPLRDSGFINEQFF
TGTGCCAGCAGCCCCCTGCGGGACAGTGGATTTATAAATGAGCAGTTCTTC
>TRBJ1-5|TRBD1|15|-|TRBV7-9
CASSKGQGGGQPQHF
TGTGCCAGCAGCAAAGGACAGGGTGGAGGGCAGCCCCAGCATTTT
>TRBJ2-3|-|14|-|TRBV6-1
CASSESGRTDTQYF
TGTGCCAGCAGTGAGAGCGGGCGCACAGATACGCAGTATTTT
>TRBJ1-2|-|14|-|TRBV5-1
CASSPEGANYGYTF
TGCGCCAGCAGCCCGGAGGGAGCTAACTATGGCTACACCTTC
>TRBJ2-5|-|21|once|TRBV10-3
CAISESNGLLAGQGNEETQYF
TGTGCCATCAGTGAGTCGAACGGTCTGCTAGCGGGACAGGGGAACGAAGAGACCCAGTACTTC
>TRBJ1-5|-|15|-|TRBV19
CASSAPQGSNQPQHF
TGTGCCAGTAGTGCACCTCAGGGAAGCAATCAGCCCCAGCATTTT
>TRBJ1-3|-|15|-|TRBV6-5
CASSYWGQAGNTIYF
TGTGCCAGCAGTTACTGGGGGCAGGCAGGAAACACCATATATTTT
>TRBJ1-1|-|15|few|TRBV18
CASGPEGRANTEAFF
TGTGCCAGCGGCCCTGAGGGGAGGGCTAACACTGAAGCTTTCTTT
>TRBJ2-3|-|12|-|TRBV6-2/TRBV6-3
CASSFRTHTQYF
TGTGCCAGCAGTTTTAGGACACATACGCAGTATTTT
>TRBJ1-1|-|13|few|TRBV3-1/TRBV3-2
CASSVRENTEAFF
TGTGCCAGCAGCGTTCGGGAGAACACTGAAGCTTTCTTT
>TRBJ2-6|-|18|medium-sized|TRBV21-1
CASSKAQGAVSGANVLTF
TGTGCCAGCAGCAAAGCACAGGGGGCCGTCTCTGGGGCCAACGTCCTGACTTTC
>TRBJ2-7|-|13|-|TRBV5-4
CASSPDTSYEQYF
TGTGCCAGCAGCCCCGACACGTCCTACGAGCAGTACTTC
>TRBJ2-6|TRBD1|17|-|TRBV9
CASSVADRVVGANVLTF
TGTGCCAGCAGCGTAGCGGACAGGGTTGTTGGGGCCAACGTCCTGACTTTC
>TRBJ1-2|-|12|-|TRBV11-2
CASSKTGYGYTF
TGTGCCAGCAGCAAAACGGGTTACGGCTACACCTTC
>TRBJ2-5|TRBD2|14|few|TRBV20-1
CSASPTSGQETQYF
TGCAGTGCTAGTCCTACTAGCGGACAAGAGACCCAGTACTTC
>TRBJ2-7|-|16|once|TRBV9
CASSAHRRGRVDEQYF
TGTGCCAGCAGCGCCCATAGGAGGGGGCGCGTCGACGAGCAGTACTTC
>TRBJ2-2|TRBD2|15|once|TRBV5-1
CASSFGTSGTGELFF
TGCGCCAGCAGCTTCGGGACTAGCGGTACCGGGGAGCTGTTTTTT
>TRBJ2-7|TRBD1|14|few|TRBV7-9
CASSLTGDLYEQYF
TGTGCCAGCAGCTTAACAGGGGATCTTTACGAGCAGTACTTC